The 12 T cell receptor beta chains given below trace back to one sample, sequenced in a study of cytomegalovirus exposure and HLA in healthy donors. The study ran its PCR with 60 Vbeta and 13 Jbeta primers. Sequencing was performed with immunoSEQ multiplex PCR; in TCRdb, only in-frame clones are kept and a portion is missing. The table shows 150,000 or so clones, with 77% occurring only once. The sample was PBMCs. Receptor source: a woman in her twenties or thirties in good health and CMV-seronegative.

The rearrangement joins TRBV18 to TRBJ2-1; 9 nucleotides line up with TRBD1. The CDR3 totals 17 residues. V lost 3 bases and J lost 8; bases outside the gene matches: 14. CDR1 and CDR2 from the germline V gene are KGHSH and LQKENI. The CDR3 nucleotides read TGTGCCAGCTCACCTGAAGACAGGGGGGCGTCTATGGATGAGCAGTTCTTC. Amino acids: CASSPEDRGASMDEQFF.

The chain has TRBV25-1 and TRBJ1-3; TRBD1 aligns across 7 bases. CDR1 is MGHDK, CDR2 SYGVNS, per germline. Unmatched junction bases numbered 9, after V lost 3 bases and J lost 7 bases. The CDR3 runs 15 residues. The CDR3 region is CASSEGQQAGNTIYF. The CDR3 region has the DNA TGTGCCAGCAGTGAGGGACAGCAGGCGGGGAACACCATATATTTT.

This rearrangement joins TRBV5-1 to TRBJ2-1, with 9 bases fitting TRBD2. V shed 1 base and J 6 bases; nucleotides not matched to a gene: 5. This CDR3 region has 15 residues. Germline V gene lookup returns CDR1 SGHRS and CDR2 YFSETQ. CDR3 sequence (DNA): TGCGCCAGCAGCTTGTCTAGCGGGGCATCCAATGAGCAGTTCTTC. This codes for CASSLSSGASNEQFF. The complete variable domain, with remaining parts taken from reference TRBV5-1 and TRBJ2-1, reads KAGVTQTPRYLIKTRGQQVTLSCSPISGHRSVSWYQQTPGQGLQFLFEYFSETQRNKGNFPGRFSGRQFSNSRSEMNVSTLELGDSALYLCASSLSSGASNEQFFGPGTRLTVL.

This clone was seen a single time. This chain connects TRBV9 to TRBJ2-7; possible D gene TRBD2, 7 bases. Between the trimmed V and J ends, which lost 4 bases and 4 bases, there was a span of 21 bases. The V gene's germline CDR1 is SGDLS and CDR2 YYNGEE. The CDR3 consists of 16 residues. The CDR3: CASSPPPGGQHYEQYF. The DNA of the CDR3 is TGTGCCAGCAGCCCTCCACCGGGGGGACAACATTACGAGCAGTACTTC.

The CDR3 sequence is CASSLASDGGYGYTF. CDR3 coding DNA: TGTGCCAGCAGCTTGGCATCAGACGGGGGATATGGCTACACCTTC. This chain links TRBV7-9 with TRBJ1-2; D is perhaps TRBD1 (5 bases). This CDR3 has 15 amino acids. V was pared by 3 bases and J by 5 bases, with 16 bases between. Germline values: CDR1 SEHNR, CDR2 FQNEAQ (reference sequence).

Here the CDR3 DNA reads TGCGCCAGCAGCGCACAGGGGAAGGGCAATCAGCCCCAGCATTTT. It encodes CASSAQGKGNQPQHF. The chain uses TRBV5-1 and TRBJ1-5, with TRBD1 matching 7 bases. V was clipped by 4 bases and J by 2 bases; unmatched bases: 6. This CDR3 region has 15 residues. CDR1 SGHRS and CDR2 YFSETQ come from the germline V gene.

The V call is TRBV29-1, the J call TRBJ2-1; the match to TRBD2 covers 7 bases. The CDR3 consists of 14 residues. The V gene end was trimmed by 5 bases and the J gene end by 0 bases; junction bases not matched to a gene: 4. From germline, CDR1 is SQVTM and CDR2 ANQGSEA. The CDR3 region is CSVWGLSSYNEQFF. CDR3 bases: TGCAGCGTTTGGGGACTAAGCTCCTACAATGAGCAGTTCTTC.

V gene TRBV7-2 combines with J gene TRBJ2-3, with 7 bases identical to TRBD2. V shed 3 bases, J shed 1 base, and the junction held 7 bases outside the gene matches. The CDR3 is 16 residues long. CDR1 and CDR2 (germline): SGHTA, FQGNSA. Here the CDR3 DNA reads TGTGCCAGCAGCTTGGGCGGGAGATCTGGCACAGATACGCAGTATTTT. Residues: CASSLGGRSGTDTQYF.

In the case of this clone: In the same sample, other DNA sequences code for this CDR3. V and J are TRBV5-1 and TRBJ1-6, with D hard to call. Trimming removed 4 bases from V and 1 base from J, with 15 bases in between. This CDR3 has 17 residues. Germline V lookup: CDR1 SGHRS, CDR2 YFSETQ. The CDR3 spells CASSQGRTGSYNSPLHF. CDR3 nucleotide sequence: TGCGCCAGCAGCCAAGGGAGAACGGGGTCCTATAATTCACCCCTCCACTTT.

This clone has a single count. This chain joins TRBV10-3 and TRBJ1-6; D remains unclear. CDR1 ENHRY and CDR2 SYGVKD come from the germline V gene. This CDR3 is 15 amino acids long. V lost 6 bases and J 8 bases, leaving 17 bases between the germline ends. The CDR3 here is CAISSREKEDSPLHF. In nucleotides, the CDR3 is TGTGCCATCAGCTCCCGGGAGAAAGAAGATTCACCCCTCCACTTT.

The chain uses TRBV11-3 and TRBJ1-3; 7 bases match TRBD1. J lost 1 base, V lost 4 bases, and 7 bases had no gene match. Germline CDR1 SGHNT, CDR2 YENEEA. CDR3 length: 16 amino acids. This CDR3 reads CASSSGTELSGNTIYF. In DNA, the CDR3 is TGTGCCAGCAGCTCCGGGACAGAATTATCTGGAAACACCATATATTTT.

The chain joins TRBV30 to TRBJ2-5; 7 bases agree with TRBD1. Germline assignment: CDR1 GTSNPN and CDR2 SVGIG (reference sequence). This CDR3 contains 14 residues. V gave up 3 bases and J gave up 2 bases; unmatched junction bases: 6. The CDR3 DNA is TGTGCCTGGAGGAGGACAGGAAATCAAGAGACCCAGTACTTC. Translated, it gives CAWRRTGNQETQYF.